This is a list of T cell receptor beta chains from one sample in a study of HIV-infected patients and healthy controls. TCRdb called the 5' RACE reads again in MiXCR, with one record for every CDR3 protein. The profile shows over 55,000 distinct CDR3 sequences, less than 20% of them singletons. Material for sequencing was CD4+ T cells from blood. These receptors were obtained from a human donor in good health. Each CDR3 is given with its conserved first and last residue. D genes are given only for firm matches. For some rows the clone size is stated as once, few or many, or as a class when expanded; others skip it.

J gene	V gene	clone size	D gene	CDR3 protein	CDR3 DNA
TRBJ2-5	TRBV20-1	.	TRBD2	CSARDLGLAETQYF	TGCAGTGCTAGAGATCTGGGACTAGCGGAGACCCAGTACTTC
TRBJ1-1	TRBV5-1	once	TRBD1	CASSFITGENTEAFF	TGCGCCAGCAGCTTCATAACAGGGGAGAACACTGAAGCTTTCTTT
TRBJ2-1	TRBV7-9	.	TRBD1	CASSRTGKEGNEQFF	TGTGCCAGCTCCCGGACAGGGAAGGAGGGCAATGAGCAGTTCTTC
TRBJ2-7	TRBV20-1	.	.	CSARSDRVGYEQYF	TGCAGTGCTAGATCCGATAGGGTCGGCTACGAGCAGTACTTC
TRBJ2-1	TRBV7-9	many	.	CASRFTGHNEQFF	TGTGCCAGCAGGTTCACAGGGCACAATGAGCAGTTCTTC
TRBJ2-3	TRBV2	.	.	CASRLRQTTDTQYF	TGTGCCAGCAGGTTGAGGCAGACCACAGATACGCAGTATTTT
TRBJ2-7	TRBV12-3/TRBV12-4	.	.	CASSLGLGQETLQKQYF	TGTGCCAGCAGTTTAGGTTTAGGGCAAGAGACCCTCCAGAAGCAGTACTTC
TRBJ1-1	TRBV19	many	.	CASIQSGTEAILAFF	TGTGCCAGTATTCAGAGCGGGACGGAGGCTATACTGGCTTTCTTT
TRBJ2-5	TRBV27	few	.	CASSFRQGQETQYF	TGTGCCAGCAGTTTCCGTCAGGGGCAAGAGACCCAGTACTTC
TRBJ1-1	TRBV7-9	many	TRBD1	CASSPQRQGLPEAFF	TGTGCCAGCAGCCCCCAACGACAGGGGTTGCCTGAAGCTTTCTTT
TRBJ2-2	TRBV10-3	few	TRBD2	CAIGAGATTGELFF	TGTGCCATCGGAGCGGGAGCGACCACCGGGGAGCTGTTTTTT
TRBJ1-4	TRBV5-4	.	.	CASSFLGTGNEKLFF	TGTGCCAGCAGCTTTCTTGGGACGGGAAATGAAAAACTGTTTTTT
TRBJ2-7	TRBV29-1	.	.	CSATDLSHEQYF	TGCAGTGCAACCGATTTGAGCCACGAGCAGTACTTC
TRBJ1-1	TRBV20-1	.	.	CSARNTGRTEAFF	TGCAGTGCTAGAAATACAGGGAGGACTGAAGCTTTCTTT
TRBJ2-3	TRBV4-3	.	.	CASSQDLVGSTDTQYF	TGCGCCAGCAGCCAAGATTTGGTGGGAAGCACAGATACGCAGTATTTT
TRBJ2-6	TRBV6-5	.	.	CASSYYRLQSSGANVLTF	TGTGCCAGCAGTTACTACCGTCTTCAATCCTCTGGGGCCAACGTCCTGACTTTC
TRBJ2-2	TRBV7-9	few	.	CASSVRSPLNTGELFF	TGTGCCAGCAGCGTCAGGAGTCCGTTGAACACCGGGGAGCTGTTTTTT
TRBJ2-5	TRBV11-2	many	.	CASSLTIALGETQYF	TGTGCCAGCAGCTTAACGATTGCGTTGGGCGAGACCCAGTACTTC
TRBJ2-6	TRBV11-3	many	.	CASSSIRANVLTF	TGTGCCAGCAGCTCGATCAGGGCCAACGTCCTGACTTTC
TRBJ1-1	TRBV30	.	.	CAWSVLRQMAFF	TGTGCCTGGAGTGTACTACGACAGATGGCTTTCTTT
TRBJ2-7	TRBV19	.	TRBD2	CATGRGGPYEQYF	TGTGCCACCGGGCGGGGGGGTCCCTACGAGCAGTACTTC
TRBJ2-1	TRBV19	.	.	CASSGGQHPPYNEQFF	TGTGCCAGTAGTGGCGGCCAGCACCCCCCCTACAATGAGCAGTTCTTC
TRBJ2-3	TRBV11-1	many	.	CASSPEIRADTQYF	TGTGCCAGCAGCCCTGAAATAAGAGCGGATACGCAGTATTTT